Each of the 12 T cell receptor beta chains below was sequenced from the same sample in a study of OX40 agonist ivuxolimab in advanced cancers. Produced via immunoSEQ multiplex PCR; TCRdb's table is partial and in-frame only. This table has some 45,000 clones, roughly nine tenths appearing once. Here the sequenced sample was CD4+ or CD8+ T cells sorted from blood, taken in a trial of the OX40 agonist ivuxolimab. The receptors here all came from an adult with an advanced solid tumor such as melanoma, head and neck, liver or kidney cancer.

The gene calls are TRBV6-5 and TRBJ1-4, with D possibly being TRBD1 (6 bases). V was shortened by 6 bases and J by 6 bases, with 14 bases between the two germline ends. This CDR3 is built from 14 residues. The germline CDR1 and CDR2 sequences are MNHEY and SVGAGI. The CDR3 loop reads CASSPQGIYEKLFF. Written as DNA, the CDR3 is TGTGCCAGCAGCCCCCAGGGGATCTATGAAAAACTGTTTTTT.

To note about this clone: No conserved phenylalanine or tryptophan ends this CDR3, so it is likely a read error. The chain is built from TRBV6-5 and TRBJ1-1; D uncertain. From germline, CDR1 is MNHEY and CDR2 SVGAGI. This CDR3 is built from 13 residues. V lost 7 bases, J lost 6 bases, and 15 bases lay in between. CDR3 nucleotides: TGTGCCAGCAACCCCACCTCCATGGCTGAAGCTTTCTCT. This codes for CASNPTSMAEAFS.

V gene TRBV29-1 combines with J gene TRBJ2-1; TRBD2 matches 11 bases. J was trimmed by 8 bases and V by 2 bases; bases with no gene match: 5. This CDR3 has 14 amino acids. Per germline, CDR1 SQVTM and CDR2 ANQGSEA. The CDR3 loop reads CSVEILAGVDEQFF. The CDR3, as DNA: TGCAGCGTTGAAATACTAGCGGGAGTTGATGAGCAGTTCTTC.

This sequence joins TRBV5-6 and TRBJ2-7, with 8 bases fitting TRBD1. Germline V gene lookup returns CDR1 SGHDT and CDR2 YYEEEE. The CDR3 runs to 12 residues. CDR3 sequence: CASGQGPYEQYF. CDR3 sequence (DNA): TGTGCGTCAGGACAGGGACCCTACGAGCAGTACTTC.

The chain has TRBV7-6 and TRBJ2-2; D unclear. Deletions cut 11 bases from V and 6 bases from J, with 7 bases between. This CDR3 spans 10 amino acids. Germline CDR1 is SGHVS and CDR2 is FNYEAQ. CDR3 residues: CAHDAGELFF. CDR3 nucleotides: TGTGCCCACGATGCCGGGGAGCTGTTTTTT. Full variable domain (outside the CDR3, taken from reference TRBV7-6 and TRBJ2-2): GAGVSQSPRYKVTKRGQDVALRCDPISGHVSLYWYRQALGQGPEFLTYFNYEAQQDKSGLPNDRFSAERPEGSISTLTIQRTEQRDSAMYRCAHDAGELFFGEGSRLTVL.

This chain links TRBV27 with TRBJ1-5; D is undetermined. CDR3 length: 14 residues. V lost 5 bases, J lost 3 bases, and 11 bases lay in between. The germline CDR1 and CDR2 sequences are MNHEY and SMNVEV (reference sequence). CDR3 DNA: TGTGCCAGCAGTGCATCGGGCCCCAATCAGCCCCAGCATTTT. Encoded protein: CASSASGPNQPQHF.

The rearrangement links TRBV5-1 to TRBJ1-4; 12 bases fit TRBD1. Trimming took 5 bases from V and 7 from J; bases not matched to a gene: 6. Germline CDR1 reads SGHRS; CDR2 reads YFSETQ. This CDR3 has 15 amino acids. The CDR3, as DNA: TGCGCCAGCAGGCCCCGGGACAGGGGGCGTGAAAAACTGTTTTTT. This sequence encodes CASRPRDRGREKLFF.

The J gene is TRBJ2-5, the V gene TRBV27; the D gene is possibly TRBD2 (5 bases). The CDR3 has 12 residues. With 4 bases removed from V and 9 bases from J, the gap between germline ends came to 12 bases. CDR1 and CDR2 (germline): MNHEY, SMNVEV (reference sequence). The CDR3 region is CASSSSGRAQYF. The CDR3 DNA sequence: TGTGCCAGCAGTTCCTCGGGAAGGGCCCAGTACTTC.

The V call is TRBV11-2, the J call TRBJ2-1; TRBD1 aligns across 11 bases. This CDR3 comprises 14 residues. CDR1 is SGHAT and CDR2 is FQNNGV in the germline V gene. Trimming cost V 5 bases and J 9 bases; bases outside gene matches: 6. CDR3 sequence: CASSPGTGGFEQFF. The CDR3 DNA is TGTGCCAGCAGCCCCGGGACAGGGGGTTTTGAGCAGTTCTTC.

This clone was counted between two and nine times. The V call is TRBV10-3, the J call TRBJ2-1, with D possibly matching TRBD2 (6 bases). Germline loops: CDR1 ENHRY, CDR2 SYGVKD. V was trimmed by 0 bases and J by 6 bases, leaving 15 bases between them. The CDR3 sequence is 16 residues long. CDR3 DNA sequence: TGTGCCATCAGTGAGTCGATGGCGGGGCAATTCAATGAGCAGTTCTTC. This encodes CAISESMAGQFNEQFF.

V usage is TRBV5-5 and J usage is TRBJ2-5; D gene unclear. The V end was cut by 3 bases, the J end by 5 bases, with 17 bases between. This CDR3 region has 15 residues. Germline CDR1 SGHKS, CDR2 YYEKEE (reference sequence). The CDR3, as DNA: TGTGCCAGCAGCTACGAAAATCTAGTGTGGGAGACCCAGTACTTC. Protein sequence: CASSYENLVWETQYF.

The gene calls are TRBV18 and TRBJ1-1; TRBD1 matches 8 bases. This CDR3 comprises 13 residues. Germline assignment: CDR1 KGHSH and CDR2 LQKENI. Unmatched junction bases numbered 2, after V lost 8 bases and J lost 0 bases. The CDR3 is CASRGQVNTEAFF. In DNA form, the CDR3 reads TGTGCCAGCCGGGGACAGGTGAACACTGAAGCTTTCTTT.